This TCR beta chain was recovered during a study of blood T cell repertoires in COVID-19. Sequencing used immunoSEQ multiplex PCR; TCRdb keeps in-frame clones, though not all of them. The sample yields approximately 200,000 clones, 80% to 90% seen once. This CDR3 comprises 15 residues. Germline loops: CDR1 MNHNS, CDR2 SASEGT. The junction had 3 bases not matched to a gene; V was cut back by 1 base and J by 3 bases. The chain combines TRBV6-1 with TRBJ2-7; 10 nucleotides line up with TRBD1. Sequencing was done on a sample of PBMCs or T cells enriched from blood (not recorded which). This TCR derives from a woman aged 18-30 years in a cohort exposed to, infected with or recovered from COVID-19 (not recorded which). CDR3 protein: CASSEVRTGGYEQYF. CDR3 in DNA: TGTGCCAGCAGTGAAGTTAGGACAGGGGGCTACGAGCAGTACTTC.